Listed below are T cell receptor beta chains from one sample, sequenced in a study of human T cells and chemical hapten exposure. MiXCR was run by TCRdb on the RACE reads, yielding one entry per CDR3 protein. Here the sample spans about 260,000 distinct CDR3 sequences, approximately 8.6% being singletons. This specimen consisted of whole blood, obtained in connection with sensitization to the hapten diphenylcyclopropenone (DPC). These receptors came from a woman between 35 and 50 years old with alopecia areata. Some clones in this sample may be carry-over from other donors' samples. Each CDR3 is given with its conserved first and last residue. A D gene is named only where the DNA matches it firmly. The size entry is marked missing in some rows and otherwise reads once, few, many or a size class.

>-|TRBV15|TRBJ2-1|-
CATSSRQDDYNEQFF
TGTGCCACCAGCAGCCGACAGGATGACTACAATGAGCAGTTCTTC
>TRBD1|TRBV11-2|TRBJ1-5|few
CASSRDRVTFGDQPQHF
TGTGCCAGCAGTAGGGACAGGGTCACCTTTGGGGATCAGCCCCAGCATTTT
>TRBD1|TRBV7-9|TRBJ1-1|few
CASRRTPGGSEGEAFF
TGTGCCAGCAGGCGAACCCCAGGGGGCTCCGAGGGTGAAGCTTTCTTT
>TRBD2|TRBV29-1|TRBJ2-3|few
CSGAGLQTSGDTDTQYF
TGCAGCGGGGCAGGCCTCCAGACTAGCGGGGACACAGATACGCAGTATTTT
>-|TRBV13|TRBJ2-7|few
CASSQTRGNEQYF
TGTGCCAGCAGTCAAACTAGGGGGAACGAGCAGTACTTC
>TRBD2|TRBV7-2|TRBJ2-1|few
CASSFGLAGAGNEQFF
TGTGCCAGCAGCTTCGGACTAGCGGGAGCCGGCAATGAGCAGTTCTTC
>-|TRBV10-3|TRBJ2-5|-
CAISEFEGEQETQYF
TGTGCCATCAGTGAGTTCGAGGGGGAACAAGAGACCCAGTACTTC
>-|TRBV20-1|TRBJ2-3|many
CSARDRTTDTQYF
TGCAGTGCTAGAGATAGGACCACAGATACGCAGTATTTT
>-|TRBV19|TRBJ2-3|many
CASSGLLYTDTQYF
TGTGCCAGTAGCGGACTACTTTACACAGATACGCAGTATTTT
>TRBD2|TRBV6-6|TRBJ2-7|few
CASSPLNPTSGSYEQYF
TGTGCCAGCAGTCCTTTAAATCCGACTAGCGGCTCCTACGAGCAGTACTTC
>-|TRBV27|TRBJ1-1|many
CASSLSGSAEAFF
TGTGCCAGCAGTTTATCAGGGTCGGCTGAAGCTTTCTTT
>-|TRBV4-1|TRBJ2-2|-
CASSQVGAPGELFF
TGCGCCAGCAGCCAAGTAGGGGCCCCCGGGGAGCTGTTTTTT
>-|TRBV2|TRBJ2-2|-
CASWMGLTTGELFF
TGTGCCAGCTGGATGGGGCTAACAACCGGGGAGCTGTTTTTT
>-|TRBV18|TRBJ2-7|few
CASSPRGNSYEQYF
TGTGCCAGCTCGCCGAGGGGGAATTCCTACGAGCAGTACTTC
>-|TRBV5-1|TRBJ2-5|many
CASSFQAQETQYF
TGCGCCAGCAGCTTCCAGGCACAAGAGACCCAGTACTTC
>-|TRBV7-3|TRBJ1-2|-
CASSGPGPAILNYGYTF
TGTGCCAGCAGCGGACCGGGACCGGCCATTTTGAACTATGGCTACACCTTC
>-|TRBV2|TRBJ1-2|many
CASSATENYGYTF
TGTGCCAGCAGCGCAACAGAGAACTATGGCTACACCTTC
>-|TRBV12-3/TRBV12-4|TRBJ2-5|-
CASSFLGQETQYF
TGTGCCAGCAGTTTTCTGGGTCAAGAGACCCAGTACTTC
>TRBD1|TRBV20-1|TRBJ1-5|-
CSAVTGALNQPQHF
TGCAGTGCTGTCACAGGGGCCCTCAATCAGCCCCAGCATTTT
>TRBD2|TRBV7-2|TRBJ2-1|-
CASSLAGLQLGNEQFF
TGTGCCAGCAGCTTGGCGGGACTACAGTTAGGCAATGAGCAGTTCTTC
>TRBD2|TRBV7-8|TRBJ2-1|-
CASSLASGAYNEQFF
TGTGCCAGCAGCTTGGCTAGCGGGGCTTACAATGAGCAGTTCTTC
>-|TRBV7-8|TRBJ2-5|-
CASSFGTGQETQYF
TGTGCCAGCAGCTTCGGAACCGGCCAAGAGACCCAGTACTTC
>-|TRBV15|TRBJ2-2|few
CATSRSGDSKTTGELFF
TGTGCCACCAGCAGATCGGGGGACTCCAAGACTACCGGGGAGCTGTTTTTT
>-|TRBV5-6|TRBJ2-7|many
CASSFGDPSYEQYF
TGTGCCAGCAGCTTCGGGGACCCCTCCTACGAGCAGTACTTC
>-|TRBV7-9|TRBJ2-5|many
CASSSGTGETQYF
TGTGCCAGCAGTTCAGGGACGGGGGAGACCCAGTACTTC
>-|TRBV27|TRBJ1-1|many
CASSLLGRTFF
TGTGCCAGCAGTTTATTGGGCCGGACTTTCTTT
>TRBD1|TRBV28|TRBJ2-1|-
CASLKGQAVVLTTFYNEQFF
TGTGCCAGCTTAAAGGGACAGGCGGTCGTTCTGACTACCTTCTACAATGAGCAGTTCTTC
>TRBD2|TRBV28|TRBJ2-4|few
CASRASGAYPQYF
TGTGCCAGCAGGGCTAGCGGGGCATACCCCCAGTACTTC
>TRBD1|TRBV13|TRBJ2-3|-
CASSFLGQGEDTQYF
TGTGCCAGCAGCTTCCTGGGACAGGGAGAAGATACGCAGTATTTT
>-|TRBV7-6|TRBJ2-7|many
CASSLGSGTEVHEQYF
TGTGCCAGCAGCTTAGGTAGCGGAACCGAGGTACACGAGCAGTACTTC
>TRBD2|TRBV12-5|TRBJ2-1|-
CASGLSAGDQQFF
TGTGCTAGTGGTTTGTCGGCGGGAGATCAGCAGTTCTTC
>-|TRBV29-1|TRBJ2-5|-
CSAVRSIQETQYF
TGCAGCGCCGTTAGAAGTATTCAAGAGACCCAGTACTTC
>TRBD1|TRBV28|TRBJ2-1|-
CATDRRNYNEQFF
TGTGCCACGGACAGGAGGAACTACAATGAGCAGTTCTTC
>-|TRBV29-1|TRBJ2-5|many
CSVSGFQETQYF
TGCAGCGTTTCGGGCTTTCAAGAGACCCAGTACTTC
>TRBD1|TRBV6-6|TRBJ2-3|-
CASSNKAGTGPTDTQYF
TGTGCCAGCAGTAACAAGGCCGGGACAGGTCCCACAGATACGCAGTATTTT
>-|TRBV27|TRBJ1-1|few
CASSSRDTEAFF
TGTGCCAGCAGTTCCCGGGACACTGAAGCTTTCTTT
>TRBD1|TRBV6-2/TRBV6-3|TRBJ2-1|few
CASSYSRDRGHNEQFF
TGTGCCAGCAGTTACTCGAGGGACAGGGGCCACAATGAGCAGTTCTTC
>TRBD2|TRBV3-1|TRBJ2-4|-
CASSHRTSVNIQYF
TGTGCCAGCAGCCACCGGACTAGCGTAAACATTCAGTACTTC
>TRBD1|TRBV2|TRBJ2-5|-
CASTWGQQETQYF
TGTGCCAGCACCTGGGGACAGCAAGAGACCCAGTACTTC
>-|TRBV5-6|TRBJ1-6|few
CASSLGQGFLPLHF
TGTGCCAGCAGCTTGGGGCAGGGATTCTTGCCCCTCCACTTT
>-|TRBV6-5|TRBJ1-1|few
CASSYSGALNTEAFF
TGTGCCAGCAGTTACTCAGGGGCCCTGAACACTGAAGCTTTCTTT
>-|TRBV6-1|TRBJ2-3|few
CASSERYTQYF
TGTGCCAGCAGTGAACGATATACGCAGTATTTT
>-|TRBV30|TRBJ2-7|-
CAWSLGEQYF
TGTGCCTGGAGTTTAGGGGAGCAGTACTTC
>TRBD2|TRBV6-5|TRBJ2-1|few
CASSYVPAGGGNEQFF
TGTGCCAGCAGTTACGTCCCAGCGGGAGGAGGAAATGAGCAGTTCTTC
>-|TRBV2|TRBJ1-5|-
CASSPAVSNQPQHF
TGTGCCAGCAGTCCGGCCGTTAGCAATCAGCCCCAGCATTTT
>TRBD2|TRBV5-8|TRBJ2-7|-
CASSLKGTRVEQYF
TGTGCCAGCAGCTTGAAAGGGACTAGGGTCGAGCAGTACTTC
>-|TRBV6-5|TRBJ2-3|-
CASSYATANTQYF
TGTGCCAGCAGTTACGCGACGGCCAATACGCAGTATTTT
>TRBD2|TRBV27|TRBJ2-7|-
CASRPGLTYEQYF
TGTGCCAGCAGACCGGGACTAACCTACGAGCAGTACTTC
>-|TRBV12-3/TRBV12-4|TRBJ2-7|-
CASSFFRTQGEQYF
TGTGCCAGCAGTTTTTTTAGGACCCAGGGGGAGCAGTACTTC
>-|TRBV5-1|TRBJ1-1|many
CASSLAYPGVTEAFF
TGCGCCAGCAGCTTGGCCTACCCTGGGGTCACTGAAGCTTTCTTT
>TRBD2|TRBV6-1|TRBJ2-3|-
CASSESAGAIDTQYF
TGTGCCAGCAGTGAAAGCGCGGGAGCTATAGATACGCAGTATTTT
>-|TRBV4-1|TRBJ2-5|few
CASSQSQFILETQYF
TGCGCCAGCAGCCAATCGCAGTTCATACTCGAGACCCAGTACTTC